Below, 32 T cell receptor beta chains from the same sample are listed, as sequenced in a study of T cell changes during pregnancy in multiple sclerosis. Sequencing used immunoSEQ multiplex PCR; TCRdb keeps in-frame clones, though not all of them. The profile shows about 51,000 clones, 93% of them singletons. This sample comprised peripheral blood, obtained in the second trimester of pregnancy. The receptors were sampled from a female donor with multiple sclerosis, enrolled in a pregnancy study.

The chain links TRBV19 to TRBJ2-7, with 7 positions matching TRBD2. The germline V gene has CDR1 LNHDA and CDR2 SQIVND (reference sequence). The CDR3 sequence is 14 residues long. V trimming: 5 bases; J trimming: 6 bases; junction bases outside the gene matches: 10. The CDR3 DNA reads TGTGCCAGTAGTCCCGACGTTGGGGGGGGCGAGCAGTACTTC. Translation: CASSPDVGGGEQYF.

This clone was detected once. The genes are TRBV7-2 and TRBJ1-1; perhaps TRBD1 as D (5 bases). V was clipped by 3 bases and J by 0 bases, with 11 bases between them. Germline CDR1 reads SGHTA; CDR2 reads FQGNSA. The CDR3 is 15 residues long. The CDR3 DNA follows: TGTGCCAGCAGCTTTGGGGCGGGGATGAACACTGAAGCTTTCTTT. The encoded protein is CASSFGAGMNTEAFF.

There are a few counts of this clone. V usage is TRBV27 and J usage is TRBJ1-1, with 11 bases matching TRBD1. Germline V lookup: CDR1 MNHEY, CDR2 SMNVEV (reference sequence). J was trimmed by 4 bases and V by 7 bases; bases with no gene match: 5. The CDR3 runs to 14 residues. CDR3 DNA: TGTGCCAGCACCCCCGGGACAGGGGGCACTGAAGCTTTCTTT. This translates into CASTPGTGGTEAFF.

The chain has TRBV27 and TRBJ2-5; 9 positions match TRBD1. The DNA end is more similar to TRBJ2-7, so the J call may be wrong. The CDR3 is 14 residues long. Germline CDR1 and CDR2: MNHEY and SMNVEV (reference sequence). The CDR3 coding sequence is TGTGCCAGCAGTCCACAGGGGGCCAGAGGCGAGCAGTACTTC. It specifies CASSPQGARGEQYF.

The V call is TRBV4-2, the J call TRBJ2-7; 8 nucleotides align to TRBD2. There are 15 residues in the CDR3. CDR1 is LGHNA, CDR2 YNFKEQ, per germline. V lost 2 bases and J lost 0; bases outside the gene matches: 3. The CDR3 sequence is CASSQPTSGSYEQYF. CDR3 coding DNA: TGTGCCAGCAGCCAACCTACTAGCGGCTCCTACGAGCAGTACTTC.

The gene calls are TRBV28 and TRBJ2-1; D perhaps matches TRBD2 (6 bases). Germline CDR1 is MDHEN and CDR2 is SYDVKM. V was clipped by 1 base and J by 6 bases, with 13 bases between them. The CDR3 spans 15 residues. The CDR3 is CASSLLASAGNEQFF. In DNA, the CDR3 is TGTGCCAGCAGTTTATTGGCTAGCGCTGGCAATGAGCAGTTCTTC.

The V gene is TRBV27, the J gene TRBJ2-3; 7 bases are shared with TRBD1. This CDR3 is 20 amino acids long. Germline V gives CDR1 MNHEY, CDR2 SMNVEV (reference sequence). Trimming cost V 1 base and J 0 bases; bases outside gene matches: 16. As DNA, the CDR3 is TGTGCCAGCAGTTTATTCTCGTGTAGGGCCTTACAGGGGAGCACAGATACGCAGTATTTT. Amino acids: CASSLFSCRALQGSTDTQYF.

The chain employs TRBV27 and TRBJ2-7; TRBD1 matches 8 bases. CDR1 and CDR2 (germline): MNHEY, SMNVEV (reference sequence). The CDR3 has 14 amino acids. The junction had 16 bases not matched to a gene; V was cut back by 6 bases and J by 12 bases. The CDR3 reads CASSRTGGFSVWYF. The CDR3 coding sequence is TGTGCCAGCAGCCGAACAGGGGGTTTTTCGGTTTGGTACTTC.

The chain couples TRBV18 to TRBJ2-7; weak D call: TRBD1 (5 bases). The CDR3 is made up of 15 amino acids. Germline values: CDR1 KGHSH, CDR2 LQKENI. V gave up 2 bases and J gave up 2 bases, with 13 bases separating them. The CDR3 nucleotides read TGTGCCAGCTCACCAGGCCAGGGTCAAACCTACGAGCAGTACTTC. It translates to CASSPGQGQTYEQYF.

This clone was recorded once. CDR3 protein: CASEAEYFYEQYF. The CDR3 DNA reads TGTGCCAGCGAAGCGGAATATTTTTACGAGCAGTACTTC. V gene TRBV6-1 combines with J gene TRBJ2-7; TRBD2 is a possible D gene (5 bases). The CDR3 runs to 13 residues. Trimming cost V 8 bases and J 4 bases, with 15 bases left between them. Germline assignment: CDR1 MNHNS and CDR2 SASEGT.

This clone was detected a few times. V usage is TRBV14 and J usage is TRBJ1-1; possibly TRBD1 for D (6 bases). Trimming removed 2 bases from V and 5 bases from J, with 9 bases in between. The CDR3 runs to 13 residues. CDR1 is SGHDN, CDR2 FVKESK, per germline. CDR3 sequence reads: CASSQRTATEAFF. The CDR3 nucleotides are TGTGCCAGCAGCCAACGGACAGCAACTGAAGCTTTCTTT.

The CDR3 region is CASSEWVGAGNTIYF. DNA of the CDR3: TGTGCCAGCAGTGAATGGGTAGGAGCTGGAAACACCATATATTTT. The rearrangement links TRBV6-1 to TRBJ1-3; no reliable D call. Trimming took 2 bases from V and 2 from J, leaving 10 bases between them. Germline lookup yields CDR1 MNHNS and CDR2 SASEGT. The CDR3 has 15 residues.

The rearrangement joins TRBV29-1 to TRBJ2-3; D is unresolved. The CDR3 runs to 12 residues. Germline V gene data show CDR1 as SQVTM and CDR2 as ANQGSEA. V lost 6 bases and J lost 3, with 10 bases in between. The CDR3 DNA reads TGCAGCGTAGCCTCCGGGACAGATACGCAGTATTTT. Encoded protein: CSVASGTDTQYF.

This chain's CDR3 is CASSQGSVREAFF. The CDR3 DNA follows: TGCGCCAGCAGCCAGGGGAGCGTTCGTGAAGCTTTCTTT. This chain connects TRBV5-1 to TRBJ1-1; D is perhaps TRBD1 (6 bases). The CDR3 has 13 residues. Germline values: CDR1 SGHRS, CDR2 YFSETQ. V lost 4 bases to trimming and J lost 7 bases, with 14 bases between them.

This clone has a single count. The rearrangement joins TRBV7-5 to TRBJ2-7; the table names TRBD2, a call not compared with the DNA. TRBV7-5 is classified as a pseudogene. The CDR3 is made up of 13 amino acids. This CDR3 is CARSFRGRYEQYF. Here the CDR3 DNA reads TGTGCCAGAAGCTTCCGCGGGAGGTACGAGCAGTACTTC.

The rearrangement uses TRBV28 and TRBJ2-1; 7 positions match TRBD2. The J segment lost 6 bases and the V segment lost 7 bases, leaving 6 bases of the junction unmatched. The CDR3 runs to 13 residues. Germline CDR1 reads MDHEN; CDR2 reads SYDVKM. The CDR3 DNA is TGTGCCAGCAAGCCTAGCGGTCGCAATGAGCAGTTCTTC. This encodes CASKPSGRNEQFF.

The chain recombines TRBV11-3 with TRBJ2-3; TRBD2 matches at 7 bases. The V gene end was trimmed by 6 bases and the J gene end by 5 bases; junction bases not matched to a gene: 14. The CDR3 consists of 16 residues. The germline V gene has CDR1 SGHNT and CDR2 YENEEA. CDR3 nucleotide sequence: TGTGCCAGCAGACCCAGGACTAGTATAGAGGGAGATACGCAGTATTTT. It encodes CASRPRTSIEGDTQYF.

This clone was detected once. This chain connects TRBV19 to TRBJ2-1; D not certain. Germline loops: CDR1 LNHDA, CDR2 SQIVND (reference sequence). Trimming removed 1 base from V and 4 bases from J, with 14 bases in between. The CDR3 loop spans 16 amino acids. The CDR3 DNA is TGTGCCAGTAGTATAGGGCCCCAAGGAGCTTACAATGAGCAGTTCTTC. Residues: CASSIGPQGAYNEQFF.

The chain has TRBV9 and TRBJ2-3, with D unresolved. The germline V gene has CDR1 SGDLS and CDR2 YYNGEE. Trimming removed 1 base from V and 2 bases from J, with 8 bases in between. The CDR3 has 14 residues. CDR3 DNA: TGTGCCAGCAGCGTAAGGCAGGCCACAGATACGCAGTATTTT. Residues: CASSVRQATDTQYF.

The J gene is TRBJ2-7, the V gene TRBV19; 13 bases agree with TRBD2. Germline V gene sequence: CDR1 LNHDA, CDR2 SQIVND (reference sequence). Trimming took 10 bases from V and 4 from J; bases not matched to a gene: 16. The CDR3 length is 17 residues. DNA for the CDR3: TGTGCCACCTCCCCGGGACTAGCGGGACCCCGGGGTTACGAGCAGTACTTC. Its protein is CATSPGLAGPRGYEQYF.

This sequence joins TRBV23-1 and TRBJ2-4; 7 nucleotides match TRBD1. TRBV23-1 is annotated as an ORF whose role is uncertain. The V and J ends lost 0 bases and 10 bases, in that order; junction bases with no gene match: 21. The CDR3 contains 19 residues. DNA of the CDR3: TGCGCCAGCAGTCAATCAAGAGGGGCAGGGGGACACAGCCAGGGGATTCAGTACTTC. It translates to CASSQSRGAGGHSQGIQYF.

The V call is TRBV4-1, the J call TRBJ1-5; D uncertain. CDR1 and CDR2 (germline): MGHRA, YSYEKL. Trimming removed 4 bases at V and 2 bases at J, with 12 bases between. The CDR3 runs 15 residues. The CDR3 sequence is CASSPGLLGNQPQHF. CDR3 nucleotides: TGCGCCAGCAGCCCGGGTTTGCTGGGCAATCAGCCCCAGCATTTT.

Here the CDR3 DNA reads TGTGCCAGCAGCTTCTCGGGGACTAGCGGGACTTACTACGAGCAGTACTTC. This translates into CASSFSGTSGTYYEQYF. The chain carries TRBV7-2 and TRBJ2-7; 13 bases match TRBD2. Germline V gene data show CDR1 as SGHTA and CDR2 as FQGNSA. The CDR3 runs to 17 residues. With 3 bases clipped from V and 3 bases from J, the junction kept 8 bases outside the gene matches.

The chain has TRBV4-1 and TRBJ2-3; D is perhaps TRBD1 (6 bases). The CDR3 runs 17 residues. From germline, CDR1 is MGHRA and CDR2 YSYEKL. V was trimmed by 3 bases and J by 2 bases, leaving 18 bases between them. CDR3 protein: CASSHPSTGTNTDTQYF. Here the CDR3 DNA reads TGCGCCAGCAGCCATCCCTCTACAGGGACCAACACAGATACGCAGTATTTT.

This chain joins TRBV6-5 and TRBJ2-2; possibly TRBD2 for D (6 bases). Trimming removed 5 bases from V and 2 bases from J, with 9 bases in between. The CDR3 totals 14 residues. Germline V lookup: CDR1 MNHEY, CDR2 SVGAGI. The CDR3 is CASSPGLNTGELFF. CDR3 nucleotides: TGTGCCAGCAGTCCGGGACTCAACACCGGGGAGCTGTTTTTT.

This chain joins TRBV10-3 and TRBJ1-2; D unclear. CDR1 and CDR2 (germline): ENHRY, SYGVKD. This CDR3 has 15 residues. V lost 0 bases and J 3 bases, leaving 11 bases between the germline ends. This CDR3 is CAISESWQVDYGYTF. Written as DNA, the CDR3 is TGTGCCATCAGTGAGTCGTGGCAGGTGGACTATGGCTACACCTTC.

The chain couples TRBV5-1 to TRBJ1-1, with 8 nucleotides matching TRBD1. This CDR3 has 17 amino acids. The V gene end was trimmed by 0 bases and the J gene end by 0 bases; junction bases not matched to a gene: 7. Per germline, CDR1 SGHRS and CDR2 YFSETQ. The CDR3 region has the DNA TGCGCCAGCAGCTTGGCCAAAAGACAGGGGCTGAACACTGAAGCTTTCTTT. This sequence encodes CASSLAKRQGLNTEAFF.

J is TRBJ2-3 and V is TRBV5-8; D is possibly TRBD2 (5 bases). Germline V lookup: CDR1 SGHTS, CDR2 YDEGEE. V shed 2 bases and J shed 0 bases, with 10 bases lying between them. The CDR3 runs to 15 residues. The CDR3 protein is CASSLAVASTDTQYF. CDR3 DNA sequence: TGTGCCAGCAGCTTAGCGGTAGCTAGCACAGATACGCAGTATTTT.

This chain connects TRBV2 to TRBJ2-7, with 9 bases lining up with TRBD1. J lost 3 bases, V lost 2 bases, and 8 bases had no gene match. The V gene's germline CDR1 is SNHLY and CDR2 FYNNEI. The CDR3 length is 16 residues. The CDR3 DNA reads as TGTGCCAGCAGTGAAAGCGAAGGGACAGGGATCTACGAGCAGTACTTC. It encodes CASSESEGTGIYEQYF.

The chain combines TRBV15 with TRBJ1-1; tentatively, D is TRBD1 (5 bases). CDR1 LNHNV and CDR2 YYDKDF come from the germline V gene (reference sequence). V was cut by 3 bases and J by 0 bases, with 8 bases left in between. The CDR3 contains 14 residues. CDR3 residues: CATSRDMMNTEAFF. CDR3 DNA sequence: TGTGCCACCAGCAGGGACATGATGAACACTGAAGCTTTCTTT.

The V and J genes are TRBV6-6 and TRBJ1-2; 7 nucleotides line up with TRBD1. The CDR3 runs 15 residues. The V gene's germline CDR1 is MNHNY and CDR2 SVGAGI (reference sequence). Unmatched junction bases numbered 18, after V lost 6 bases and J lost 11 bases. The CDR3 reads CASRLGQVPSLGYTF. The CDR3 DNA follows: TGTGCCAGCAGACTCGGACAGGTCCCTTCCCTTGGATACACCTTC.

The chain is built from TRBV29-1 and TRBJ2-1; D possibly corresponds to TRBD1 (6 bases). V was trimmed by 3 bases and J by 12 bases, leaving 21 bases between them. CDR3 size: 14 residues. Germline V gives CDR1 SQVTM, CDR2 ANQGSEA. The CDR3 protein is CSVEGEYTGPGQFF. CDR3 nucleotide sequence: TGCAGCGTTGAGGGGGAATATACAGGGCCTGGGCAGTTCTTC.